This TCR beta chain was recorded in a study of blood T cell repertoires in COVID-19 (dated by TCRdb to between 2020 and 2021). General notes on the study: Samples from collaborators originated in the United States, Italy and Spain and spanned both the acute and convalescent phases of COVID-19. The dataset comprised deeply sampled blood TCRbeta repertoires from subjects exposed to, actively infected with, or recovered from COVID-19. The repertoires were released in a freely available public database intended as a resource for research on the immune response to SARS-CoV-2. The material from the prospective study consisted of cDNA or gDNA derived from T cells, B-cell-depleted T cells, or PBMCs. HLA class I and class II types, where available, came from metadata supplied by the sample provider rather than from assay-based typing. Nearly every sample came with metadata listing a de-identified subject ID, COVID-19 status, age in years and sex. Samples were obtained from the ongoing ImmuneRACE study (first 160 participants) and from 1,254 subjects provided by 6 global collaborators. Beyond this particular receptor, the publication reports: How much clinical and demographic metadata was included differed by source and by participant, and the metadata was provided uncurated.

Whole blood was collected in K2EDTA tubes by collaborating institutions according to the institutions' own protocols. Collaborator samples were shipped for TCRbeta analysis as frozen whole blood, isolated PBMCs, or DNA extracted from either sample type. The immunoSEQ Assay, a bias-controlled multiplex PCR, was used to amplify TCRbeta CDR3 regions from genomic DNA. The study's own analysis went as follows. The number of nucleated cells in each sample was estimated from the amplification of reference gene primers within the assay. To quantify the absolute abundance of each unique TCRbeta CDR3 rearrangement, sequence reads were collapsed and filtered. For each sample, productive Simpson clonality was calculated by taking the square root of Simpson's diversity index across productive rearrangements. In TCRdb, the immuneACCESS table is reduced to in-frame sequences with V and J assigned. These tables do not hold every clone; where another copy was compared, an unresolved V gene accounts for under half, and the others remain unexplained. V, J and clone size reflect that table, while D and trimming were determined from the DNA. This sample comprises roughly 380,000 clones, around 84% of them detected only once. In total, the top ten clones hold around 3.4% of the sample.

Concerning this clone itself: The specificity of this receptor is unknown. Per-nucleotide qualities are absent, and no much larger clonotype sits a single base away.

The germline V gene supplies CDR1 SGDLS and CDR2 YYNGEE. Reading from cysteine to phenylalanine, the CDR3 counts 15 amino acids. The kept DNA is CDR3 alone, 45 bases in frame from the first base. V is cut by 4 bases and J by 7 bases, and the space between the germline ends is 17 bases. The clonotype comes from a woman under 30 with acute or convalescent COVID-19. This chain is built from TRBV9 and TRBJ1-4, with the identity of the D gene unclear. The sample comprised peripheral blood. Here the CDR3 is given as CASSPLGGKGEKLFF. Here is the DNA: TGTGCCAGCAGCCCCCTGGGAGGGAAAGGTGAAAAACTGTTTTTT.